This T cell receptor (beta chain) derives from a study of blood T cell repertoires in COVID-19. Study summary: Some COVID-19 samples were acute and others convalescent; all came from the United States, Italy and Spain. T cells, B-cell-depleted T cells, or PBMCs supplied cDNA or gDNA.

The CDR3 length is 13 residues. Unmatched junction bases numbered 5, after V lost 7 bases and J lost 9 bases. Per the germline V gene, CDR1 is MNHEY and CDR2 is SMNVEV (reference sequence). Authors' data handling: Amplification of reference gene primers was used by the study to estimate nucleated cell counts. Produced via immunoSEQ multiplex PCR; TCRdb's table is partial and in-frame only. That table gives V, J and clone size, and the DNA gave D and trimming. The sample shows approximately 81,000 clones, approximately 82% of them seen only once. The sequenced material came from peripheral blood. The sequence derives from a human donor in a cohort sampled during active COVID-19. The gene calls are TRBV27 and TRBJ1-6; 8 bases match TRBD1. The CDR3 sequence is CASTGGLGSPLHF. The CDR3 nucleotides are TGTGCCAGCACAGGGGGCTTAGGTTCACCCCTCCACTTT.